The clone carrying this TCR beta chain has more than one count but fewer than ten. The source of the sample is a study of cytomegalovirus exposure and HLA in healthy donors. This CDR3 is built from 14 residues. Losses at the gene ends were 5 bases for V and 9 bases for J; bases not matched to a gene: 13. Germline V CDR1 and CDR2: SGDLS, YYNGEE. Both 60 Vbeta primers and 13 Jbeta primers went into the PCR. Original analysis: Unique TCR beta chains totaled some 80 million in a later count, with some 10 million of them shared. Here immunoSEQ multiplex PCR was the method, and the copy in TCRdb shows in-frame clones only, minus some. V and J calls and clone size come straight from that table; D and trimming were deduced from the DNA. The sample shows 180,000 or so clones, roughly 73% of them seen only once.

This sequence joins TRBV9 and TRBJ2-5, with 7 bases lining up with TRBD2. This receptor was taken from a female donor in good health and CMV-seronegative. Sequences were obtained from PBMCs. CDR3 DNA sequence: TGTGCCAGCAGTACGGGGAGGGTCTCGGGGGCCCAGTACTTC. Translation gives CASSTGRVSGAQYF.